This T cell receptor beta chain was captured by sequencing in a study of blood T cells in healthy people across ages. Using a J-beta primer mix together with a sample-barcoded 5' primer, a second PCR was run for about 6 to 12 cycles. TCRdb reanalysed the 5' RACE reads using MiXCR and keeps one entry per CDR3 protein. The data contain about 1.5 million distinct CDR3 sequences, 42% of them singletons. Extraction yielded at least 6 micrograms of total RNA per sample. Germline CDR1 SQVTM, CDR2 ANQGSEA. V gave up 6 bases and J gave up 0 bases; unmatched junction bases: 8. This CDR3 has 14 residues. This TCR came from a young woman in good health. The source material was blood. V and J are TRBV29-1 and TRBJ2-7, with 7 bases that match TRBD2. The chain's CDR3 is CSVHSGLDSYEQYF. The DNA of the CDR3 is TGCAGCGTCCATAGCGGGCTTGACTCCTACGAGCAGTACTTC.